This entry lists 21 T cell receptor beta chains sequenced from one sample in a study of blood T cell repertoires in COVID-19. The data were produced by immunoSEQ multiplex PCR, yet TCRdb's version contains in-frame clones alone and is incomplete. The sample shows over 250,000 clones, roughly 90% of them seen only once. Material for sequencing was PBMCs or T cells enriched from blood (not recorded which). These receptors all come from a woman aged 55-70 years who had recovered from COVID-19.

The gene calls are TRBV10-3 and TRBJ1-3, with a tentative D call TRBD1 (6 bases). V dropped 9 bases and J dropped 0 bases, with 12 bases sitting between them. This CDR3 is 14 amino acids long. CDR1 is ENHRY, CDR2 SYGVKD, per germline. Written as DNA, the CDR3 is TGTGCCATATCTAAGGGGGTCTCTGGAAACACCATATATTTT. It is translated as CAISKGVSGNTIYF.

V is TRBV10-3 and J is TRBJ1-3, with D hard to call. Trimming cost V 0 bases and J 0 bases, with 9 bases left between them. The length of the CDR3 is 16 residues. The germline V gene has CDR1 ENHRY and CDR2 SYGVKD. CDR3 in amino acids: CAISESGGSSGNTIYF. The CDR3 bases are TGTGCCATCAGTGAGTCGGGTGGGAGCTCTGGAAACACCATATATTTT.

The rearrangement joins TRBV11-2 to TRBJ2-7; TRBD2 aligns across 8 bases. Losses at the gene ends were 3 bases for V and 6 bases for J; bases not matched to a gene: 10. The CDR3 is 15 amino acids. Looked up from germline, CDR1 is SGHAT and CDR2 is FQNNGV. CDR3 DNA sequence: TGTGCCAGCAGCTTGGGATCGGGAGGGCCCCGCGAGCAGTACTTC. This sequence encodes CASSLGSGGPREQYF.

The rearrangement uses TRBV2 and TRBJ1-2; a possible D gene is TRBD1 (5 bases). The V gene lost 2 bases and the J gene lost 8 bases, with 15 bases spanning the gap. Germline V gives CDR1 SNHLY, CDR2 FYNNEI. The CDR3 sequence is 14 residues long. The CDR3 bases are TGTGCCAGCAGTGAAAGTCAGGGCTTACTAGGCTACACCTTC. Translated, it gives CASSESQGLLGYTF.

The chain joins TRBV6-5 to TRBJ1-6; no clear D gene. In germline, CDR1 is MNHEY, CDR2 SVGAGI. The germline V and J ends were trimmed by 5 bases and 11 bases, with 19 bases remaining between them. There are 15 residues in the CDR3. Here the CDR3 DNA reads TGTGCCAGCAGTACCGACGGTAGGAAGGAGACACCCCTCCACTTT. As protein: CASSTDGRKETPLHF.

The chain joins TRBV3-1 (or the pseudogene TRBV3-2) to TRBJ1-1, with 7 nucleotides matching TRBD1. From germline, CDR1 is LGHDT and CDR2 YNNKEL (reference sequence). The J segment lost 0 bases and the V segment lost 6 bases, leaving 13 bases of the junction unmatched. The length of the CDR3 is 17 residues. The CDR3 is CASSRGQAISLNTEAFF. Written as DNA, the CDR3 is TGTGCCAGCAGTAGAGGACAGGCGATAAGTTTGAACACTGAAGCTTTCTTT.

The CDR3 DNA is TGTGCCATCAGTGGTGGGGGACTAGCGGGGTTGTACCAAGAGACCCAGTACTTC. Residues: CAISGGGLAGLYQETQYF. The chain couples TRBV10-3 to TRBJ2-5; 13 nucleotides match TRBD2. Per the germline V gene, CDR1 is ENHRY and CDR2 is SYGVKD. This CDR3 has 18 residues. Unmatched junction bases numbered 8, after V lost 4 bases and J lost 0 bases.

The V call is TRBV6-6, the J call TRBJ2-7; 8 bases map to TRBD1. The CDR3 covers 13 residues. Trimming removed 6 bases from V and 6 bases from J; junction bases left unmatched: 7. Germline V lookup: CDR1 MNHNY, CDR2 SVGAGI (reference sequence). The CDR3 sequence is CASSPGQGGEQYF. CDR3 nucleotide sequence: TGTGCCAGCAGCCCAGGACAGGGTGGCGAGCAGTACTTC.

This chain connects TRBV29-1 to TRBJ2-7; TRBD2 matches 7 bases. The length of the CDR3 is 14 residues. The germline V gene encodes CDR1 SQVTM and CDR2 ANQGSEA. V was pared by 7 bases and J by 3 bases, with 12 bases of the junction left unmatched. CDR3 bases: TGCAGCGCCTCAAAGGGAGGGGAACTCTACGAGCAGTACTTC. Protein: CSASKGGELYEQYF.

The chain has TRBV3-1 (or the pseudogene TRBV3-2) and TRBJ1-4; 12 bases fit TRBD1. This CDR3 comprises 15 residues. CDR1 LGHDT and CDR2 YNNKEL come from the germline V gene (reference sequence). Unmatched junction bases numbered 3, after V lost 2 bases and J lost 8 bases. Here the CDR3 reads CASSQPGQGAEKLFF. In nucleotides, the CDR3 is TGTGCCAGCAGCCAACCGGGACAGGGGGCGGAAAAACTGTTTTTT.

This chain uses TRBV29-1 with TRBJ1-5; no clear D. Germline CDR1 and CDR2: SQVTM and ANQGSEA. V lost 1 base and J 4 bases, leaving 5 bases between the germline ends. CDR3 length: 12 residues. CDR3 nucleotides: TGCAGCGTTGAAGTCCCGAATCAGCCCCAGCATTTT. It yields the protein CSVEVPNQPQHF.

The chain carries TRBV18 and TRBJ1-5; maybe TRBD1 (6 bases). The CDR3 totals 17 residues. The germline gives CDR1 KGHSH, CDR2 LQKENI. V lost 5 bases, J lost 2 bases, and 19 bases lay in between. The CDR3 nucleotides read TGTGCCAGCTCATCATCATCAGGGGTGATTGGCAATCAGCCCCAGCATTTT. Protein: CASSSSSGVIGNQPQHF. Based on the CDR3 plus reference TRBV18 and TRBJ1-5, the full variable domain is NAGVMQNPRHLVRRRGQEARLRCSPMKGHSHVYWYRQLPEEGLKFMVYLQKENIIDESGMPKERFSAEFPKEGPSILRIQQVVRGDSAAYFCASSSSSGVIGNQPQHFGDGTRLSIL.

V gene TRBV15 combines with J gene TRBJ2-2, with D tentatively TRBD1 (6 bases). V was clipped by 1 base and J by 13 bases, with 13 bases between them. CDR3 length: 13 residues. Germline-derived CDR1 and CDR2 are LNHNV and YYDKDF (reference sequence). The DNA for the CDR3 is TGTGCCACCAGCAGAGTAGGGGGACCGGGGCTGTTTTTT. Protein product: CATSRVGGPGLFF.

The chain couples TRBV3-1 (or the pseudogene TRBV3-2) to TRBJ1-1; TRBD1 is a possible D gene (6 bases). CDR3 size: 12 residues. Trimming removed 5 bases from V and 8 bases from J, with 12 bases in between. Germline CDR1 and CDR2: LGHDT and YNNKEL (reference sequence). DNA for the CDR3: TGTGCCAGCAGCGTACGGGACATGGAAGCTTTCTTT. As protein: CASSVRDMEAFF.

The chain joins TRBV6-5 to TRBJ1-5; no firm D call. The ends were cut back, 0 bases at V and 7 bases at J, with 7 bases in the middle. The CDR3 contains 13 residues. CDR1 MNHEY and CDR2 SVGAGI come from the germline V gene. The chain's CDR3 is CASSYSPFQPQHF. The CDR3 DNA reads as TGTGCCAGCAGTTACTCCCCCTTCCAGCCCCAGCATTTT.

The V gene is TRBV24-1, the J gene TRBJ1-3; D is undetermined. Germline CDR1 is KGHDR and CDR2 is SFDVKD. The CDR3 extends over 15 amino acids. V was clipped by 5 bases and J by 1 base, with 11 bases between them. DNA of the CDR3: TGTGCCACCAGTGGAGGGAGTCGGTCTGGAAACACCATATATTTT. This translates into CATSGGSRSGNTIYF.

This chain joins TRBV6-5 and TRBJ2-7; TRBD1 matches at 8 bases. The CDR3 totals 13 residues. CDR1 and CDR2 (germline): MNHEY, SVGAGI. J gave up 5 bases and V 6 bases, and 6 bases lay outside the gene matches. CDR3 loop: CASRRTGRNEQYF. Here the CDR3 DNA reads TGTGCCAGCAGACGGACAGGGAGGAACGAGCAGTACTTC.

The J gene is TRBJ1-1, the V gene TRBV5-1; D is ambiguous. V lost 4 bases, J lost 0 bases, and 19 bases lay in between. CDR1 SGHRS and CDR2 YFSETQ come from the germline V gene. CDR3 length: 17 amino acids. CDR3 nucleotides: TGCGCCAGCAGCCCCCGAGGCAGAACCCTCATGAACACTGAAGCTTTCTTT. Encoded protein: CASSPRGRTLMNTEAFF.

The rearrangement links TRBV20-1 to TRBJ1-1; D might be TRBD1 (6 bases). Per germline, CDR1 DFQATT and CDR2 SNEGSKA (reference sequence). Trimming took off 3 bases at V and 10 bases at J, with 12 bases between the two ends. The CDR3 consists of 11 residues. CDR3 protein: CSASRQDRAFF. Here the CDR3 DNA reads TGCAGTGCTAGCCGACAGGATCGAGCTTTCTTT.

As concerns this clone: One junction end does not reproduce the germline sequence, and a read error may be involved. The chain recombines TRBV2 with TRBJ2-7, with TRBD2 matching over 11 bases. The CDR3 is 16 residues long. Per the germline V gene, CDR1 is SNHLY and CDR2 is FYNNEI. This CDR3 reads CASREDSGGAVYEQYF. CDR3 bases: TGTGCCAGCAGGGAAGATAGCGGGGGGGCGGTATACGAGCAGTACTTC.

J is TRBJ1-2 and V is TRBV4-1; D is undetermined. Trimming cost V 2 bases and J 5 bases, with 18 bases left between them. The V gene's germline CDR1 is MGHRA and CDR2 YSYEKL. The CDR3 is made up of 16 amino acids. The CDR3 is CASSQTAGRNLYGYTF. The DNA for the CDR3 is TGCGCCAGCAGCCAAACAGCGGGCAGAAATTTATATGGCTACACCTTC.